This passage covers 24 T cell receptor beta chains from one sample sequenced in a study of spatial heterogeneity in lung cancer. TCRdb re-called the 5' RACE reads through MiXCR, storing one row per CDR3 protein. The repertoire holds some 100,000 distinct CDR3 sequences, with 10% to 15% as singletons. The time point: sample taken at primary tumor resection. Whole RNA from tumor, nontumor lung or frozen PBMC was sequenced unsorted. The sample was PBMCs, taken at surgery. These receptors were collected from a male donor with early-stage non-small cell lung cancer.

J is TRBJ2-7 and V is TRBV20-1, with a tentative D call TRBD1 (6 bases). The V end was cut by 0 bases, the J end by 0 bases, with 9 bases between. The germline CDR1 and CDR2 sequences are DFQATT and SNEGSKA (reference sequence). The CDR3 has 14 amino acids. Here the CDR3 reads CSARDRGTSYEQYF. The CDR3 DNA is TGCAGTGCTAGAGATAGGGGGACCTCCTACGAGCAGTACTTC.

The chain has TRBV20-1 and TRBJ1-5; D is unclear. Germline V lookup: CDR1 DFQATT, CDR2 SNEGSKA (reference sequence). V lost 5 bases and J 5 bases, leaving 13 bases between the germline ends. This CDR3 comprises 13 residues. CDR3 sequence (DNA): TGCAGTGCTCTAGGACGGCTCGATCAGCCCCAGCATTTT. Its protein product is CSALGRLDQPQHF.

The V and J genes are TRBV5-1 and TRBJ1-1; 8 nucleotides match TRBD1. The CDR3 has 16 amino acids. V dropped 4 bases and J dropped 2; count of bases not matched to a gene: 10. CDR1 is SGHRS and CDR2 is YFSETQ in the germline V gene. Here the CDR3 reads CASSQTTGGENTEAFF. The DNA of the CDR3 is TGCGCCAGCAGCCAAACTACAGGGGGGGAAAACACTGAAGCTTTCTTT.

The J gene is TRBJ2-7, the V gene TRBV4-3; 11 nucleotides match TRBD1. This CDR3 is 15 amino acids long. The V and J ends lost 5 bases and 4 bases, in that order; junction bases with no gene match: 7. Germline V lookup: CDR1 LGHNA, CDR2 YSLEER. Written as DNA, the CDR3 is TGCGCCAGCAGCTCCTGGACAGGGGGCATGTACGAGCAGTACTTC. Its translation: CASSSWTGGMYEQYF.

This clonotype was seen a handful of times. The chain carries TRBV15 and TRBJ1-1; no definite D call. V lost 1 base, J lost 3 bases, and 3 bases lay in between. In germline, CDR1 is LNHNV, CDR2 YYDKDF (reference sequence). This CDR3 is built from 12 residues. CDR3 protein: CATSRGYTEAFF. CDR3 in DNA: TGTGCCACCAGCAGAGGATACACTGAAGCTTTCTTT.

This clonotype showed up just a few times. The rearrangement joins TRBV7-9 to TRBJ1-4; TRBD1 agrees at 12 bases. Trimming took 5 bases from V and 7 from J; bases not matched to a gene: 8. The length of the CDR3 is 16 residues. CDR1 SEHNR and CDR2 FQNEAQ come from the germline V gene (reference sequence). Here the CDR3 reads CASSLPGQGAVEKLFF. In DNA form, the CDR3 reads TGTGCCAGCAGCCTCCCGGGACAGGGGGCAGTTGAAAAACTGTTTTTT. Using reference TRBV7-9 and TRBJ1-4 for the parts outside the CDR3, the full variable domain is DTGVSQNPRHKITKRGQNVTFRCDPISEHNRLYWYRQTLGQGPEFLTYFQNEAQLEKSRLLSDRFSAERPKGSFSTLEIQRTEQGDSAMYLCASSLPGQGAVEKLFFGSGTQLSVL.

This clonotype was seen at least ten times. The genes are TRBV25-1 and TRBJ2-7; D perhaps matches TRBD2 (7 bases). Trimming cost V 1 base and J 4 bases, with 14 bases left between them. From germline, CDR1 is MGHDK and CDR2 SYGVNS. This CDR3 is 15 amino acids long. The DNA for the CDR3 is TGTGCCAGCAGTGAATTCGGGGGGCGCAGGTACGAGCAGTACTTC. It codes for CASSEFGGRRYEQYF.

This clonotype was detected a few times. V and J are TRBV29-1 and TRBJ2-2; 11 bases align to TRBD2. This CDR3 contains 16 residues. CDR1 and CDR2 (germline): SQVTM, ANQGSEA. J lost 8 bases, V lost 7 bases, and 15 bases had no gene match. In DNA, the CDR3 is TGCAGCGCTTATGGAAGTACTAGCGGGAGTAATGGGGAGCTGTTTTTT. Amino acids: CSAYGSTSGSNGELFF.

This clonotype has only a few counts. This chain uses TRBV20-1 with TRBJ1-2; 8 bases line up with TRBD1. The J segment lost 4 bases and the V segment lost 1 base, leaving 11 bases of the junction unmatched. The CDR3 extends over 16 amino acids. Germline values: CDR1 DFQATT, CDR2 SNEGSKA (reference sequence). The CDR3 DNA reads as TGCAGTGCTAGAGCGCGGACAGGGACCAGGGGCTATGGCTACACCTTC. Translated, it gives CSARARTGTRGYGYTF.

This clonotype appeared a few times. The rearrangement uses TRBV15 and TRBJ1-5; a possible D gene is TRBD1 (5 bases). The length of the CDR3 is 16 residues. Germline-derived CDR1 and CDR2 are LNHNV and YYDKDF (reference sequence). The V and J ends lost 1 base and 3 bases respectively, with 13 bases between them. The CDR3 DNA follows: TGTGCCACCAGCAGAGCCCAGGGCCTATTCAATCAGCCCCAGCATTTT. Its translation is CATSRAQGLFNQPQHF.

The chain links TRBV7-9 to TRBJ2-3; D is perhaps TRBD1 (7 bases). This CDR3 is built from 15 residues. Between the trimmed V and J ends, which lost 4 bases and 1 base, there was a span of 12 bases. Per the germline V gene, CDR1 is SEHNR and CDR2 is FQNEAQ (reference sequence). Here the CDR3 reads CASSSRGVGTDTQYF. The CDR3 bases are TGTGCCAGCAGCTCCAGGGGGGTTGGCACAGATACGCAGTATTTT.

The chain carries TRBV19 and TRBJ1-5; D perhaps matches TRBD1 (6 bases). The V end lost 2 bases, the J end lost 6 bases, and 17 bases lay between the germline ends. The germline gives CDR1 LNHDA, CDR2 SQIVND (reference sequence). The CDR3 is 16 amino acids. Written as DNA, the CDR3 is TGTGCCAGTAGTATACTTTTCAGGGGCGGTGCTCAGCCCCAGCATTTT. It is translated as CASSILFRGGAQPQHF.

At least ten counts were recorded for this clonotype. The chain carries TRBV5-6 and TRBJ1-1; no clear D gene. This CDR3 has 14 amino acids. V lost 0 bases, J lost 0 bases, and 6 bases lay in between. Germline assignment: CDR1 SGHDT and CDR2 YYEEEE. The CDR3 is CASSLDSMNTEAFF. As DNA, the CDR3 is TGTGCCAGCAGCTTGGACAGCATGAACACTGAAGCTTTCTTT. The variable domain in full, with the rest retrieved from reference TRBV5-6 and TRBJ1-1, is DAGVTQSPTHLIKTRGQQVTLRCSPKSGHDTVSWYQQALGQGPQFIFQYYEEEERQRGNFPDRFSGHQFPNYSSELNVNALLLGDSALYLCASSLDSMNTEAFFGQGTRLTVV.

The chain combines TRBV11-2 with TRBJ2-7; tentatively, D is TRBD1 or TRBD2 (6 bases each). CDR1 is SGHAT, CDR2 FQNNGV, per germline. V was pared by 3 bases and J by 4 bases, with 19 bases between. The CDR3 has 16 residues. In nucleotides, the CDR3 is TGTGCCAGCAGCTTGTTCACCCGGGGGCTAGGGTACGAGCAGTACTTC. It yields the protein CASSLFTRGLGYEQYF.

The chain couples TRBV24-1 to TRBJ2-7; no clear D gene. V shed 1 base and J shed 6 bases, with 9 bases lying between them. This CDR3 is built from 13 residues. CDR1 and CDR2 (germline): KGHDR, SFDVKD. CDR3 protein: CATSDFSSPEQYF. The DNA of the CDR3 is TGTGCCACCAGTGATTTTTCCAGCCCCGAGCAGTACTTC.

This clonotype has ten or more counts. CDR3: CASSLWTGASYEQYF. In DNA form, the CDR3 reads TGTGCCAGCAGTTTGTGGACAGGGGCTTCCTACGAGCAGTACTTC. The rearrangement uses TRBV27 and TRBJ2-7; TRBD1 matches 9 bases. V lost 3 bases and J lost 1; bases outside the gene matches: 4. Per the germline V gene, CDR1 is MNHEY and CDR2 is SMNVEV (reference sequence). The CDR3 spans 15 residues.

The rearrangement uses TRBV2 and TRBJ1-1, with D tentatively TRBD1 (6 bases). The CDR3 spans 15 residues. Between the trimmed V and J ends, which lost 6 bases and 4 bases, there was a span of 18 bases. In germline, CDR1 is SNHLY, CDR2 FYNNEI. CDR3 residues: CASRIEQQGSTEAFF. The CDR3 DNA follows: TGTGCCAGCAGGATCGAACAACAGGGAAGCACTGAAGCTTTCTTT.

This chain joins TRBV6-2 or TRBV6-3 and TRBJ2-1; a weak D match, TRBD2 (5 bases). The CDR3 consists of 12 residues. CDR1 MNHEY and CDR2 SVGEGT come from the germline V gene. V was clipped by 3 bases and J by 8 bases, with 8 bases between them. CDR3 sequence reads: CASSYTRHEQFF. CDR3 in DNA: TGTGCCAGCAGTTATACTAGGCATGAGCAGTTCTTC.

This clonotype was counted many times. The chain couples TRBV5-1 to TRBJ1-6; 8 bases line up with TRBD1. Trimming removed 2 bases from V and 8 bases from J; junction bases left unmatched: 3. The length of the CDR3 is 14 residues. CDR1 and CDR2 from the germline V gene are SGHRS and YFSETQ. The CDR3: CASSFSGGDSPLHF. In DNA form, the CDR3 reads TGCGCCAGCAGCTTTTCAGGGGGCGATTCACCCCTCCACTTT.

The chain is built from TRBV20-1 and TRBJ2-7, with a possible D match to TRBD1 (5 bases). This CDR3 is 13 amino acids long. The germline CDR1 and CDR2 sequences are DFQATT and SNEGSKA (reference sequence). Trimming took 1 base from V and 2 from J, leaving 9 bases between them. The CDR3 nucleotides are TGCAGTGCTAGAGGGTCAGGGACCTACGAGCAGTACTTC. This translates into CSARGSGTYEQYF.

J is TRBJ1-1 and V is TRBV14, with D maybe TRBD1 (5 bases). Germline V gene sequence: CDR1 SGHDN, CDR2 FVKESK. CDR3 size: 14 residues. Trimming pared 4 bases from V and 6 bases from J, leaving 15 bases between. The CDR3 nucleotides read TGTGCCAGCAGCCCCCACGGGGGTCGAGCTGAAGCTTTCTTT. The encoded protein is CASSPHGGRAEAFF. The complete variable domain, with remaining parts taken from reference TRBV14 and TRBJ1-1, reads EAGVTQFPSHSVIEKGQTVTLRCDPISGHDNLYWYRRVMGKEIKFLLHFVKESKQDESGMPNNRFLAERTGGTYSTLKVQPAELEDSGVYFCASSPHGGRAEAFFGQGTRLTVV.

Only a few counts were recorded for this clonotype. The rearrangement uses TRBV10-3 and TRBJ2-7; no clear D gene. The germline V gene encodes CDR1 ENHRY and CDR2 SYGVKD. V was shortened by 6 bases and J by 0 bases, with 21 bases between the two germline ends. The CDR3 contains 17 residues. DNA of the CDR3: TGTGCCATCAGCCGAGACTTTATCGGGTCGAGCTCCTACGAGCAGTACTTC. It yields the protein CAISRDFIGSSSYEQYF.

This clonotype was seen at least ten times. The chain employs TRBV30 and TRBJ1-3; D may be TRBD1 (5 bases). Deletions cut 4 bases from V and 4 bases from J, with 8 bases between. CDR3 length: 12 residues. In germline, CDR1 is GTSNPN, CDR2 SVGIG (reference sequence). The CDR3 spells CAWKGVGNTIYF. As DNA, the CDR3 is TGTGCCTGGAAAGGGGTAGGAAACACCATATATTTT.

Only a few counts were recorded for this clonotype. The chain couples TRBV29-1 to TRBJ1-4; 10 positions agree with TRBD1. This CDR3 contains 13 residues. Germline-derived CDR1 and CDR2 are SQVTM and ANQGSEA. J lost 7 bases, V lost 6 bases, and 5 bases had no gene match. CDR3: CSVAGTGAEKLFF. In DNA form, the CDR3 reads TGCAGCGTCGCCGGGACAGGGGCTGAAAAACTGTTTTTT.